One and the same sample provided the 18 T cell receptor beta chains below, sequenced in a study of cytomegalovirus exposure and HLA in healthy donors (dated by TCRdb to between 2016 and 2019). To prepare the library, the immunoSEQ multiplex PCR assay was applied. The multiplex PCR relied on a mix of 60 forward primers for TCR Vbeta segments and 13 reverse primers for TCR Jbeta segments. Drawn from immuneACCESS, this table holds only the in-frame rearrangements with V and J called that TCRdb kept. Clones are partly lost; checked studies trace under half to an unresolved V gene and leave the rest unexplained. Within this sample are about 160,000 clones, with 60% to 85% of them counted one time only. Roughly 2% of the sample lies in the top ten. Material for sequencing was PBMCs. Receptor source: a man aged 50 to 59 in good health and CMV-seropositive.

This clone is a singleton in its sample. The chain has TRBV6-5 and TRBJ1-1; a possible D gene is TRBD1 (5 bases). In germline, CDR1 is MNHEY, CDR2 SVGAGI. V dropped 2 bases and J dropped 11 bases, with 18 bases sitting between them. CDR3 size: 14 residues. Here the CDR3 reads CASSYGGLIVRAFF. CDR3 coding DNA: TGTGCCAGCAGTTACGGGGGACTAATAGTACGGGCTTTCTTT.

The V call is TRBV9, the J call TRBJ1-4; 11 bases are shared with TRBD1. The CDR3 is 15 amino acids. With V trimmed by 3 bases and J by 8 bases, 6 bases remained unmatched. The V gene's germline CDR1 is SGDLS and CDR2 YYNGEE. In nucleotides, the CDR3 is TGTGCCAGCAGCGCCCGGACAGGGGGCGAGGAAAAACTGTTTTTT. Its translation is CASSARTGGEEKLFF.

The J gene is TRBJ1-3, the V gene TRBV4-2; the match to TRBD1 covers 7 bases. J lost 0 bases, V lost 3 bases, and 2 bases had no gene match. The V gene's germline CDR1 is LGHNA and CDR2 YNFKEQ. This CDR3 contains 15 residues. The CDR3, as DNA: TGTGCCAGCAGCCATGGGGACAGCTCTGGAAACACCATATATTTT. It encodes CASSHGDSSGNTIYF.

V gene TRBV5-1 combines with J gene TRBJ1-1; D may be TRBD1 (6 bases). Looked up from germline, CDR1 is SGHRS and CDR2 is YFSETQ. V shed 4 bases and J shed 4 bases, with 20 bases lying between them. This CDR3 has 16 residues. DNA of the CDR3: TGCGCCAGCAGCCCAGTGGCGGCAGGGGCAGGCACTGAAGCTTTCTTT. It translates to CASSPVAAGAGTEAFF.

The chain carries TRBV9 and TRBJ2-3, with 11 bases matching TRBD2. CDR1 and CDR2 (germline): SGDLS, YYNGEE. This CDR3 comprises 16 residues. J was trimmed by 5 bases and V by 0 bases; bases with no gene match: 5. The DNA for the CDR3 is TGTGCCAGCAGCGTAGATAGCGGGGGGGCCCGAGATACGCAGTATTTT. This translates into CASSVDSGGARDTQYF. The full variable domain, rest sourced from reference TRBV9 and TRBJ2-3, is DSGVTQTPKHLITATGQRVTLRCSPRSGDLSVYWYQQSLDQGLQFLIQYYNGEERAKGNILERFSAQQFPDLHSELNLSSLELGDSALYFCASSVDSGGARDTQYFGPGTRLTVL.

The rearrangement links TRBV19 to TRBJ2-7; D is possibly TRBD1 (6 bases). Trimming cost V 7 bases and J 3 bases, with 10 bases left between them. Germline V gene data show CDR1 as LNHDA and CDR2 as SQIVND (reference sequence). The CDR3 has 12 amino acids. The CDR3 protein is CASTRTVYEQYF. Written as DNA, the CDR3 is TGTGCCAGTACCCGGACAGTCTACGAGCAGTACTTC.

This clone was observed a handful of times. The chain links TRBV9 to TRBJ2-5, with D tentatively TRBD1 (6 bases). The ends were cut back, 0 bases at V and 0 bases at J, with 12 bases in the middle. Germline lookup yields CDR1 SGDLS and CDR2 YYNGEE. The CDR3 loop spans 16 amino acids. DNA for the CDR3: TGTGCCAGCAGCGTAGATGGGGGCGCTTACCAAGAGACCCAGTACTTC. Translation gives CASSVDGGAYQETQYF.

The gene calls are TRBV19 and TRBJ2-2; no clear D. Trimming stripped 1 base from V and 1 base from J, with 4 bases between. The CDR3 has 14 amino acids. The germline CDR1 and CDR2 sequences are LNHDA and SQIVND (reference sequence). The DNA for the CDR3 is TGTGCCAGTAGTATAGTCCAGAACACCGGGGAGCTGTTTTTT. Amino acid sequence: CASSIVQNTGELFF. The full variable domain, with the rest looked up from reference TRBV19 and TRBJ2-2, is DGGITQSPKYLFRKEGQNVTLSCEQNLNHDAMYWYRQDPGQGLRLIYYSQIVNDFQKGDIAEGYSVSREKKESFPLTVTSAQKNPTAFYLCASSIVQNTGELFFGEGSRLTVL.

This clone was detected only a few times. V gene TRBV5-1 combines with J gene TRBJ1-5; TRBD1 matches 8 bases. Germline-derived CDR1 and CDR2 are SGHRS and YFSETQ. CDR3 length equals 15 residues. Trimming removed 0 bases from V and 6 bases from J; junction bases left unmatched: 5. Here the CDR3 reads CASSLGQGASQPQHF. CDR3 nucleotide sequence: TGCGCCAGCAGCTTGGGTCAGGGGGCTAGTCAGCCCCAGCATTTT.

V usage is TRBV2 and J usage is TRBJ1-1; 7 nucleotides align to TRBD1. Germline V lookup: CDR1 SNHLY, CDR2 FYNNEI. The CDR3 runs 16 residues. Losses at the gene ends were 3 bases for V and 1 base for J; bases not matched to a gene: 8. CDR3 region: CASSEEGARWNTEAFF. CDR3 in DNA: TGTGCCAGCAGTGAGGAGGGGGCGAGGTGGAACACTGAAGCTTTCTTT.

This chain uses TRBV7-2 with TRBJ2-7, with 9 nucleotides matching TRBD2. Trimming at V came to 5 bases and at J to 9 bases, leaving 5 bases not matched to a gene. In germline, CDR1 is SGHTA, CDR2 FQGNSA. The CDR3 contains 12 residues. CDR3 in amino acids: CASSKTSGWQYF. The CDR3 DNA reads as TGTGCCAGCAGCAAGACTAGCGGTTGGCAGTACTTC.

Concerning this clone: The junction and the germline gene differ at one end; a read error may be behind it. This rearrangement joins TRBV27 to TRBJ2-5; TRBD2 agrees at 10 bases. In germline, CDR1 is MNHEY, CDR2 SMNVEV (reference sequence). This CDR3 spans 15 amino acids. CDR3 sequence: CASSLSGLAIETQHF. CDR3 DNA: TGTGCCAGCAGTTTATCGGGACTAGCGATAGAGACCCAGCACTTC.

This chain links TRBV19 with TRBJ1-5, with D perhaps TRBD1 (6 bases). Germline values: CDR1 LNHDA, CDR2 SQIVND (reference sequence). With 0 bases removed from V and 6 bases from J, the gap between germline ends came to 24 bases. CDR3 length: 19 amino acids. CDR3 sequence: CASSIEAHRDPLGTQPQHF. The CDR3 DNA is TGTGCCAGTAGTATAGAGGCTCACAGGGACCCACTCGGGACTCAGCCCCAGCATTTT.

The chain uses TRBV5-1 and TRBJ2-2, with D possibly TRBD1 on 5 matching bases. The germline V and J ends were trimmed by 0 bases and 3 bases, with 12 bases remaining between them. There are 16 residues in the CDR3. Germline V gene data show CDR1 as SGHRS and CDR2 as YFSETQ. CDR3 sequence reads: CASSLAKGMDTGELFF. CDR3 bases: TGCGCCAGCAGCTTGGCCAAGGGGATGGACACCGGGGAGCTGTTTTTT.

This chain joins TRBV7-9 and TRBJ1-1, with D uncertain. CDR1 is SEHNR, CDR2 FQNEAQ, per germline (reference sequence). This CDR3 is built from 12 residues. V was shortened by 5 bases and J by 7 bases, with 11 bases between the two germline ends. In DNA, the CDR3 is TGTGCCAGCAGCGCCGATACGAGTGAAGCTTTCTTT. This sequence encodes CASSADTSEAFF.

The chain carries TRBV7-2 and TRBJ2-7; D might be TRBD1 (6 bases). Germline values: CDR1 SGHTA, CDR2 FQGNSA. The CDR3 consists of 14 residues. Trimming took 4 bases from V and 3 from J, leaving 13 bases between them. The CDR3 reads CASSSQTGLYEQYF. The CDR3 DNA follows: TGTGCCAGCAGCTCCCAGACAGGCCTCTACGAGCAGTACTTC.

V usage is TRBV25-1 and J usage is TRBJ2-1; 7 nucleotides match TRBD1. The CDR3 extends over 13 amino acids. Losses at the gene ends were 6 bases for V and 6 bases for J; bases not matched to a gene: 5. Germline V gives CDR1 MGHDK, CDR2 SYGVNS. This CDR3 reads CASRKTGINEQFF. The CDR3, as DNA: TGTGCCAGCAGGAAGACAGGGATCAATGAGCAGTTCTTC.

The chain has TRBV5-4 and TRBJ1-6; D is unclear. The V end was cut by 4 bases, the J end by 5 bases, with 10 bases between. CDR1 and CDR2 from the germline V gene are SGHNT and YYREEE (reference sequence). This CDR3 spans 14 amino acids. The CDR3 loop is CASSTSKNNSPLHF. CDR3 nucleotides: TGTGCCAGCAGCACTTCTAAAAATAATTCACCCCTCCACTTT.